These T cell receptor beta chains were read from a single sample in a study of T-cell reconstitution after alpha-beta-depleted transplantation in children. TCRdb recomputed calls from the PCR reads with MiXCR, one row per CDR3 protein. The table lists about 200,000 distinct CDR3 sequences, about 8.2% of them singletons. The source was PBMCs, mostly from graft donor cells, collected 360 days after TCRalphabeta/CD19-depleted stem cell transplant. These TCRs come from a male patient aged 2 to 10 who had a stem cell transplant for acute myeloid leukemia, so the T cells may come from the graft donor. The CDR3 runs from the conserved cysteine through the conserved F or W.

>TRBV12-3/TRBV12-4|TRBJ2-6
CASSFGGSGANVLTF
>TRBV4-2|TRBJ2-2
CASSQDGAVGELFF
>TRBV7-8|TRBJ1-4
CASSSRTGAYVATNEKLFF
>TRBV20-1|TRBJ2-1
CSRGLAVDEQFF
>TRBV7-9|TRBJ2-3
CASSSGPRAQYF
>TRBV20-1|TRBJ2-7
CSASPSAGGSSYEQYF
>TRBV29-1|TRBJ2-3
CSVRTSGADTQYF
>TRBV20-1|TRBJ2-7
CSASLRSLYEQYF
>TRBV10-3|TRBJ2-7
CAISESRLLAPNYEQYF
>TRBV28|TRBJ1-2
CASSLWGSYGYTF
>TRBV6-1|TRBJ2-2
CASSVKGVGTGELFF
>TRBV24-1|TRBJ2-3
CATSDHTSPDTQYF
>TRBV3-1|TRBJ2-5
CASSQLPRGETQYF
>TRBV18|TRBJ1-4
CASSPPGWLNEKLFF
>TRBV12-3/TRBV12-4|TRBJ2-1
CASSQRGQGIYNEQFF
>TRBV6-2/TRBV6-3|TRBJ2-6
CASTPAGVGANVLTF
>TRBV12-3/TRBV12-4|TRBJ2-1
CASSLIGGAKNEQFF
>TRBV24-1|TRBJ2-5
CATSGGLVRLQEETQYF
>TRBV12-3/TRBV12-4|TRBJ2-5
CASRLTGGGETQYF
>TRBV6-5|TRBJ2-7
CASSYDPRASSYEQYF
>TRBV7-9|TRBJ1-1
CASSFTGPTGTEAFF
>TRBV4-3|TRBJ1-5
CASSQDTHSNQPQHF
>TRBV7-9|TRBJ2-5
CASSLALGVAETQYF
>TRBV19|TRBJ2-7
CASSTRDSYEQYF
>TRBV12-3/TRBV12-4|TRBJ2-7
CASSPWTGAPNEQYF
>TRBV9|TRBJ1-4
CASSGELSEEKLFF
>TRBV4-3|TRBJ2-2
CASSQERVGELFF
>TRBV29-1|TRBJ2-7
CSVELAGRYEQYF
>TRBV11-2|TRBJ1-1
CASRPLGQGLAFF
>TRBV12-3/TRBV12-4|TRBJ1-1
CASHRGYSEAFF
>TRBV12-3/TRBV12-4|TRBJ2-7
CASSLQGGGYEQYF
>TRBV20-1|TRBJ2-7
CSARWEVNEQYF
>TRBV20-1|TRBJ1-6
CSAGRDVDNSPLHF
>TRBV12-3/TRBV12-4|TRBJ1-1
CASSNPIRGGTEAFF
>TRBV13|TRBJ2-7
CASSFRFNGEEQYF
>TRBV20-1|TRBJ2-5
CSASGPSGREAETQYF
>TRBV5-1|TRBJ2-3
CASSLGQITDTQYF
>TRBV29-1|TRBJ2-3
CSSLWATDTQYF
>TRBV21-1|TRBJ2-5
CASGPSHQETQYF
>TRBV12-3/TRBV12-4|TRBJ1-3
CASSEGLFRDTIYF
>TRBV20-1|TRBJ2-3
CSATGLAELVSTDTQYF